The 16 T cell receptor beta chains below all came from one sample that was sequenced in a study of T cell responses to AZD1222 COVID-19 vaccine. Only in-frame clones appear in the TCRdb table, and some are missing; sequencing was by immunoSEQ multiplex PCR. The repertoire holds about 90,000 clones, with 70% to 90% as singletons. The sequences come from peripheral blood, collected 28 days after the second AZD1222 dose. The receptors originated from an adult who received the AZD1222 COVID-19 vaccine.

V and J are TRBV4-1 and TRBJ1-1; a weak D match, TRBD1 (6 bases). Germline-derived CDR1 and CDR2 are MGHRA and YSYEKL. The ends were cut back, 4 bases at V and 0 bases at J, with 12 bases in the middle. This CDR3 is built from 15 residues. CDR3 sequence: CASSLGQSMNTEAFF. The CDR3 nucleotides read TGCGCCAGCAGCCTAGGACAGTCAATGAACACTGAAGCTTTCTTT.

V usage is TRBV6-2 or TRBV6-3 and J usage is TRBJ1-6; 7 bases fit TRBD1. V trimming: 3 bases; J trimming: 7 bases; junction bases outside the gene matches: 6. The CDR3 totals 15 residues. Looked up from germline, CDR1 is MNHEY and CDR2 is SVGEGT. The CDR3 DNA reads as TGTGCCAGCAGTTATTACCGGGACAGAAATTCACCCCTCCACTTT. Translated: CASSYYRDRNSPLHF.

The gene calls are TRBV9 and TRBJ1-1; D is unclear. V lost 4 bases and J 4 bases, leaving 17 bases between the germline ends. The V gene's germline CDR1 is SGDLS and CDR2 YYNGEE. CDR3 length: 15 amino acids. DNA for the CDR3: TGTGCCAGCAGCCCTAGTCGCGGGAGGGTCACTGAAGCTTTCTTT. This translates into CASSPSRGRVTEAFF.

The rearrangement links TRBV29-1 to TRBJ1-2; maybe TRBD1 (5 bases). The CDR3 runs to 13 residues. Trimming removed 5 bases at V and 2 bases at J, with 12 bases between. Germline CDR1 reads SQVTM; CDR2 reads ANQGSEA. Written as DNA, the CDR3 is TGCAGCGTTACTCGACAGAGCAACTATGGCTACACCTTC. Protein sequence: CSVTRQSNYGYTF. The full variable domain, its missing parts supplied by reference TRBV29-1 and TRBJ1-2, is SAVISQKPSRDICQRGTSLTIQCQVDSQVTMMFWYRQQPGQSLTLIATANQGSEATYESGFVIDKFPISRPNLTFSTLTVSNMSPEDSSIYLCSVTRQSNYGYTFGSGTRLTVV.

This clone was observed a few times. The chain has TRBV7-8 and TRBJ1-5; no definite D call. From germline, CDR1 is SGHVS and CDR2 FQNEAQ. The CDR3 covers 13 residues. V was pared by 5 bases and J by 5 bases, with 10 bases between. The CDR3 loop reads CASSRGRDQPQHF. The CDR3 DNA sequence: TGTGCCAGCAGCCGGGGTCGAGATCAGCCCCAGCATTTT.

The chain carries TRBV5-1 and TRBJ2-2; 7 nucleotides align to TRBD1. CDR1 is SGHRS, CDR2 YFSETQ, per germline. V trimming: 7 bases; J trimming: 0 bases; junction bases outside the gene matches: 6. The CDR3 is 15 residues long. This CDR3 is CASREGGTNTGELFF. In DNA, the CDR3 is TGCGCCAGCCGGGAAGGGGGCACGAACACCGGGGAGCTGTTTTTT.

The CDR3 loop is CASSFIGEGETQYF. Written as DNA, the CDR3 is TGTGCCAGCAGTTTCATCGGGGAGGGGGAGACCCAGTACTTC. The J gene is TRBJ2-5, the V gene TRBV28, with 7 bases aligning to TRBD2. This CDR3 contains 14 residues. Unmatched junction bases numbered 6, after V lost 3 bases and J lost 5 bases. CDR1 is MDHEN and CDR2 is SYDVKM in the germline V gene.

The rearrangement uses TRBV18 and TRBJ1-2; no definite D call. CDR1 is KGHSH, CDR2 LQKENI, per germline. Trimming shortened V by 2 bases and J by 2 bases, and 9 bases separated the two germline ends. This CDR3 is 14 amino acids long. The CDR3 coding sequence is TGTGCCAGCTCACCAGAAGACAAGAACTATGGCTACACCTTC. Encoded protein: CASSPEDKNYGYTF.

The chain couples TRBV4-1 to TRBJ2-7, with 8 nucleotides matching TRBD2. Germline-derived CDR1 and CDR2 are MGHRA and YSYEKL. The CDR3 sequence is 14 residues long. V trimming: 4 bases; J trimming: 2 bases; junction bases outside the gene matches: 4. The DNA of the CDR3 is TGCGCCAGCAGCCGTACTAGCGGCCCCTACGAGCAGTACTTC. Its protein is CASSRTSGPYEQYF.

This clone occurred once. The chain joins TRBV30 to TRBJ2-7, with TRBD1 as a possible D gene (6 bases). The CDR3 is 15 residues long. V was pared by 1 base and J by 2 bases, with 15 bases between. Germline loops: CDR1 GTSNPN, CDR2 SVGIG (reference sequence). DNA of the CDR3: TGTGCCTGGAGTGGGGGGCAGGGCATGGCCTACGAGCAGTACTTC. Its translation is CAWSGGQGMAYEQYF.

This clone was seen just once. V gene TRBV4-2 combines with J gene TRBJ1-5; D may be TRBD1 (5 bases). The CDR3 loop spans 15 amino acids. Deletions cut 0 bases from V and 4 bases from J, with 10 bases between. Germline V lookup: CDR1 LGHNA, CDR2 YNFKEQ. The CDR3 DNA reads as TGTGCCAGCAGCCAAGAGGCGACAGCGAATCAGCCCCAGCATTTT. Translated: CASSQEATANQPQHF.

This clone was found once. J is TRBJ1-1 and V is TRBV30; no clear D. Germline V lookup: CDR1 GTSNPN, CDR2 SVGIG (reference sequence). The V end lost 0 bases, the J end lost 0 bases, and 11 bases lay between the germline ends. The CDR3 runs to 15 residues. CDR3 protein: CAWSVLLGLNTEAFF. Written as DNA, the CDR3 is TGTGCCTGGAGTGTACTTTTAGGGCTGAACACTGAAGCTTTCTTT.

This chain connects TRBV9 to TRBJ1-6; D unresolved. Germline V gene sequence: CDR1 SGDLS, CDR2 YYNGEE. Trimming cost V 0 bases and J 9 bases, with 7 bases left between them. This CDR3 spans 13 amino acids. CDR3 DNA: TGTGCCAGCAGCGTAGACGAGGGTTCACCCCTCCACTTT. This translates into CASSVDEGSPLHF.

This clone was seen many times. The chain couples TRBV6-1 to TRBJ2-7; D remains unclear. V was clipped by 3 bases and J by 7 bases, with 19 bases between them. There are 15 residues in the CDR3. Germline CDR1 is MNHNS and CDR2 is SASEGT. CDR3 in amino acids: CASSDTSPQAEEQYF. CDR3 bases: TGTGCCAGCAGTGATACCTCCCCCCAGGCGGAAGAGCAGTACTTC.

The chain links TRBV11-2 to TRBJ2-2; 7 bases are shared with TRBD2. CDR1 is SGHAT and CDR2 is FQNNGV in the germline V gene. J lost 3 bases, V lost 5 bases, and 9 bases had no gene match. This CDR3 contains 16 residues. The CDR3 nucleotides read TGTGCCAGCAGCCTAATCGGGACTATCCACACCGGGGAGCTGTTTTTT. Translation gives CASSLIGTIHTGELFF.

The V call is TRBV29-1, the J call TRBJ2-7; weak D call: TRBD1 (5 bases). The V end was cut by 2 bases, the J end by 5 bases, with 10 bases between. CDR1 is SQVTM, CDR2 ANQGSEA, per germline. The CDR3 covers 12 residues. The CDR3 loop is CSVEKGRNEQYF. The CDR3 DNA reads TGCAGCGTTGAAAAGGGGCGAAACGAGCAGTACTTC.